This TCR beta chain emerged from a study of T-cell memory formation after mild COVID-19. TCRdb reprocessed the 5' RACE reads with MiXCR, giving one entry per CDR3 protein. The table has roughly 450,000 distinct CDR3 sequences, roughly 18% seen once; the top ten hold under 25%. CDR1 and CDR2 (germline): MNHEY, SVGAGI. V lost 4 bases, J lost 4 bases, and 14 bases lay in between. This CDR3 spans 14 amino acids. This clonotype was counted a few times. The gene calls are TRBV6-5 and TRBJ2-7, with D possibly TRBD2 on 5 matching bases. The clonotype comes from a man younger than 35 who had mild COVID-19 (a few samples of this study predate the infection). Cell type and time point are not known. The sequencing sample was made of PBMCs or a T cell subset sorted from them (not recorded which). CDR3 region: CASSSVAGGYEQYF. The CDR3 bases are TGTGCCAGCAGTTCCGTGGCGGGTGGATACGAGCAGTACTTC.